This TCR beta chain was recorded in a study of T cell responses to AZD1222 COVID-19 vaccine. Libraries were prepared by immunoSEQ multiplex PCR; TCRdb keeps only in-frame clonotypes and omits some of them. The repertoire holds about 130,000 clones, with nearly 90% as singletons. The V end lost 5 bases, the J end lost 2 bases, and 16 bases lay between the germline ends. Germline CDR1 LNHDA, CDR2 SQIVND (reference sequence). CDR3 length equals 15 residues. Sequenced material: peripheral blood, taken 28 days after the second AZD1222 dose. The receptor comes from an adult who received the AZD1222 COVID-19 vaccine. The chain joins TRBV19 to TRBJ2-7; D assignment may be TRBD1 or TRBD2 (5 bases each). The chain's CDR3 is CASSGPSGGTYEQYF. The CDR3 DNA is TGTGCCAGTAGTGGGCCTAGTGGGGGAACCTACGAGCAGTACTTC. Using reference TRBV19 and TRBJ2-7 for the parts outside the CDR3, the full variable domain is DGGITQSPKYLFRKEGQNVTLSCEQNLNHDAMYWYRQDPGQGLRLIYYSQIVNDFQKGDIAEGYSVSREKKESFPLTVTSAQKNPTAFYLCASSGPSGGTYEQYFGPGTRLTVT.